The 28 T cell receptor beta chains below were found in one sample sequenced in a study of T cells in Graves' hyperthyroidism and ophthalmopathy (dated by TCRdb to between 2019 and 2020). Library preparation was by multiplex PCR. The reads were generated on an Illumina HiSeq 2000. The TCR beta CDR3 regions were amplified from the RNA transcripts. For the first round of RT-PCR on the TCR CDR3, the HTBI primer set was used together with the Qiagen OneStep RT-PCR kit. In-frame beta chains were kept once TCRdb had trimmed the public reads at Q25 with fastp and called clones with MiXCR. Each entry is one CDR3 protein sequence, shown with its most common DNA and genes. Here the sample has a few hundred thousand distinct CDR3 sequences; roughly 18% occur a single time. The ten largest clonotypes hold 15% to 20% of the sample. Input material: blood. Receptor source: a woman younger than 35 with Graves' ophthalmopathy.

The V and J genes are TRBV5-6 and TRBJ1-3, with TRBD1 matching over 8 bases. Germline-derived CDR1 and CDR2 are SGHDT and YYEEEE. The CDR3 is made up of 16 amino acids. V gave up 4 bases and J gave up 4 bases; unmatched junction bases: 10. In nucleotides, the CDR3 is TGTGCCAGCAGCCTCCCGGTACAGGGGGACGGAAACACCATATATTTT. It encodes CASSLPVQGDGNTIYF. The full variable domain, completed using reference TRBV5-6 and TRBJ1-3, is DAGVTQSPTHLIKTRGQQVTLRCSPKSGHDTVSWYQQALGQGPQFIFQYYEEEERQRGNFPDRFSGHQFPNYSSELNVNALLLGDSALYLCASSLPVQGDGNTIYFGEGSWLTVV.

This clonotype appeared many times. The genes are TRBV28 and TRBJ1-1; 7 nucleotides line up with TRBD1. J was trimmed by 5 bases and V by 8 bases; bases with no gene match: 8. This CDR3 has 13 residues. Germline V lookup: CDR1 MDHEN, CDR2 SYDVKM. The CDR3 loop is CASGDREGTEAFF. The DNA for the CDR3 is TGTGCCAGCGGAGACAGGGAGGGGACTGAAGCTTTCTTT.

The chain is built from TRBV28 and TRBJ1-1; 8 nucleotides line up with TRBD1. Germline V CDR1 and CDR2: MDHEN, SYDVKM. J was trimmed by 4 bases and V by 6 bases; bases with no gene match: 13. The CDR3 length is 16 residues. The CDR3 spells CASSPDRGIFSTEAFF. DNA of the CDR3: TGTGCCAGCAGCCCCGACAGGGGTATTTTTAGCACTGAAGCTTTCTTT.

This clonotype occurred many times. The rearrangement joins TRBV3-1 to TRBJ2-1; TRBD2 matches 7 bases. The CDR3 is 14 residues long. Germline trimming cut 1 base from V and 7 bases from J; bases unmatched to any gene: 4. CDR1 and CDR2 (germline): LGHDT, YNNKEL (reference sequence). CDR3 sequence reads: CASSQAGGRNEQFF. In DNA, the CDR3 is TGTGCCAGCAGCCAAGCGGGAGGCCGGAATGAGCAGTTCTTC.

This clonotype has at least ten counts. The chain uses TRBV15 and TRBJ1-1; D call uncertain. CDR3 length: 13 residues. Trimming left V 0 bases short and J 2 bases short, with 4 bases between. The germline V gene has CDR1 LNHNV and CDR2 YYDKDF (reference sequence). The CDR3 DNA follows: TGTGCCACCAGCAGAGAGGGAAACACTGAAGCTTTCTTT. Translation gives CATSREGNTEAFF.

The CDR3 DNA sequence: TGTGCCAGCAGCCGGACCTTTATGAACACTGAAGCTTTCTTT. Translating gives CASSRTFMNTEAFF. The V call is TRBV14, the J call TRBJ1-1; no clear D gene. CDR1 and CDR2 (germline): SGHDN, FVKESK. Trimming shortened V by 4 bases and J by 0 bases, and 9 bases separated the two germline ends. This CDR3 is 14 amino acids long.

The genes are TRBV6-9 and TRBJ2-2, with a possible D match to TRBD1 (5 bases). The V gene's germline CDR1 is MNHGY and CDR2 SVAAGI. This CDR3 has 18 amino acids. Trimming cost V 3 bases and J 3 bases, with 20 bases left between them. The CDR3 loop is CASSYDDFRLQDTGELFF. CDR3 nucleotides: TGTGCCAGCAGTTACGACGATTTTAGGTTACAGGACACCGGGGAGCTGTTTTTT.

The V gene is TRBV5-1, the J gene TRBJ2-2; D call uncertain. CDR3 length: 13 amino acids. CDR1 SGHRS and CDR2 YFSETQ come from the germline V gene. V lost 1 base and J lost 7, with 8 bases in between. CDR3 DNA sequence: TGCGCCAGCAGCTTGATATTGGGCGGGGAGCTGTTTTTT. It encodes CASSLILGGELFF.

This clonotype was detected only a few times. This chain connects TRBV7-8 to TRBJ1-2; D uncertain. Trimming cost V 2 bases and J 6 bases, with 16 bases left between them. Germline assignment: CDR1 SGHVS and CDR2 FQNEAQ. CDR3 size: 15 residues. CDR3 nucleotides: TGTGCCAGCAGCTTAAGGTTTAAAGAGGGAGATGGCTACACCTTC. Amino acid sequence: CASSLRFKEGDGYTF.

This clonotype was counted between two and nine times. J is TRBJ1-1 and V is TRBV19; D possibly corresponds to TRBD1 (5 bases). V was clipped by 7 bases and J by 4 bases, with 13 bases between them. This CDR3 region has 13 residues. The germline gives CDR1 LNHDA, CDR2 SQIVND (reference sequence). The CDR3 nucleotides read TGTGCCAGTACTGGGACCTTCGGCACTGAAGCTTTCTTT. This codes for CASTGTFGTEAFF.

The rearrangement joins TRBV20-1 to TRBJ1-2, with TRBD1 as a possible D gene (5 bases). Trimming left V 6 bases short and J 5 bases short, with 16 bases between. CDR3 length equals 13 residues. Germline V CDR1 and CDR2: DFQATT, SNEGSKA (reference sequence). In DNA, the CDR3 is TGCAGTGCCCCCTTCCCCGGGGGATATGGCTACACCTTC. Translating gives CSAPFPGGYGYTF.

This clonotype was counted ten times or more. V and J are TRBV6-1 and TRBJ1-6; D is unclear. This CDR3 has 16 amino acids. Trimming left V 1 base short and J 0 bases short, with 7 bases between. Germline V CDR1 and CDR2: MNHNS, SASEGT. The CDR3 is CASSEGRRSYNSPLHF. The CDR3 DNA sequence: TGTGCCAGCAGTGAAGGCCGACGCTCCTATAATTCACCCCTCCACTTT.

This clonotype showed up many times. The chain uses TRBV13 and TRBJ2-5; 10 nucleotides align to TRBD2. This CDR3 has 16 residues. Germline V lookup: CDR1 PRHDT, CDR2 FYEKMQ (reference sequence). The V segment lost 5 bases and the J segment 5 bases; nucleotides outside the gene matches: 11. The CDR3 nucleotides read TGTGCCAGCAGCCCCAGACTAGCGGGCGTTCGGGAGACCCAGTACTTC. Translation gives CASSPRLAGVRETQYF.

The chain has TRBV18 and TRBJ2-7; 7 positions match TRBD2. V trimming: 0 bases; J trimming: 0 bases; junction bases outside the gene matches: 2. The CDR3 is made up of 15 amino acids. The germline CDR1 and CDR2 sequences are KGHSH and LQKENI. The CDR3 is CASSPPSGVSYEQYF. Here the CDR3 DNA reads TGTGCCAGCTCACCACCGAGCGGGGTCTCCTACGAGCAGTACTTC. Full variable domain (rest looked up from reference TRBV18 and TRBJ2-7): NAGVMQNPRHLVRRRGQEARLRCSPMKGHSHVYWYRQLPEEGLKFMVYLQKENIIDESGMPKERFSAEFPKEGPSILRIQQVVRGDSAAYFCASSPPSGVSYEQYFGPGTRLTVT.

This clonotype was counted at least ten times. The rearrangement uses TRBV12-3 or TRBV12-4 and TRBJ1-2; D possibly corresponds to TRBD1 (5 bases). The CDR3 totals 14 residues. Trimming removed 4 bases at V and 7 bases at J, with 16 bases between. Here the CDR3 DNA reads TGTGCCAGCAGTTCCGGGACTCATCAGCGTGGCTACACCTTC. Protein sequence: CASSSGTHQRGYTF.

A word on this clonotype: The junction departs from the called germline gene at one end, perhaps through a read error. This sequence joins TRBV7-7 and TRBJ1-2; D gene uncertain. CDR3 size: 12 residues. Germline V gene lookup returns CDR1 SSHAT and CDR2 FNYEAQ (reference sequence). The CDR3 here is CASSLRRSGYTF. DNA of the CDR3: TGTGCTAGCAGCTTACGGAGATCTGGCTACACCTTC.

The rearrangement joins TRBV10-3 to TRBJ2-1; D is ambiguous. CDR1 ENHRY and CDR2 SYGVKD come from the germline V gene. Trimming shortened V by 3 bases and J by 5 bases, and 26 bases separated the two germline ends. The length of the CDR3 is 19 residues. The CDR3 loop reads CAISDILDASASLHNEQFF. In DNA form, the CDR3 reads TGTGCCATCAGTGATATTCTCGATGCGAGCGCCTCTCTCCACAATGAGCAGTTCTTC.

This clonotype was seen just once. The J gene is TRBJ1-2, the V gene TRBV5-5; TRBD1 matches 9 bases. CDR3 size: 15 residues. J lost 8 bases, V lost 1 base, and 9 bases had no gene match. Germline V gene data show CDR1 as SGHKS and CDR2 as YYEKEE (reference sequence). The CDR3 loop reads CASSLSGQGPDGYTF. As DNA, the CDR3 is TGTGCCAGCAGCTTGTCGGGACAGGGACCTGACGGCTACACCTTC.

V and J are TRBV5-1 and TRBJ2-7; 7 nucleotides match TRBD2. Germline V gives CDR1 SGHRS, CDR2 YFSETQ. V lost 2 bases and J lost 6; bases outside the gene matches: 14. The CDR3 extends over 16 amino acids. The CDR3 loop reads CASSLSSGVSIGEQYF. CDR3 nucleotides: TGCGCCAGCAGCTTATCCAGCGGGGTTAGCATAGGCGAGCAGTACTTC.

This sequence joins TRBV3-1 and TRBJ1-2; the D gene is possibly TRBD1 (5 bases). Deletions cut 6 bases from V and 7 bases from J, with 12 bases between. The CDR3 runs to 12 residues. The V gene's germline CDR1 is LGHDT and CDR2 YNNKEL (reference sequence). CDR3: CASRGTRAGYTF. For the CDR3, the DNA is TGTGCCAGCAGAGGGACCAGGGCTGGCTACACCTTC.

This clonotype was recorded many times. The chain has TRBV27 and TRBJ2-1, with TRBD2 matching 15 bases. The CDR3 loop spans 15 amino acids. After removal of 3 bases from V and 13 bases from J, the junction contained 7 bases not matched to a gene. The germline CDR1 and CDR2 sequences are MNHEY and SMNVEV (reference sequence). CDR3 protein: CASSFVGLAGGSQFF. The CDR3 nucleotides are TGTGCCAGCAGTTTCGTTGGACTAGCGGGAGGGAGCCAGTTCTTC.

The J gene is TRBJ2-7, the V gene TRBV7-3; D not resolved. V dropped 5 bases and J dropped 5 bases, with 16 bases sitting between them. This CDR3 comprises 14 residues. Germline loops: CDR1 SGHTA, CDR2 FQGTGA. CDR3 amino acids: CASSLTGPLDEQYF. The CDR3 DNA is TGTGCCAGCAGCCTTACCGGGCCCTTGGACGAGCAGTACTTC.

This clonotype appeared many times. The chain is built from TRBV11-2 and TRBJ1-6; a possible D gene is TRBD1 (5 bases). The CDR3 length is 15 residues. The ends were cut back, 0 bases at V and 7 bases at J, with 10 bases in the middle. From germline, CDR1 is SGHAT and CDR2 FQNNGV. The DNA of the CDR3 is TGTGCCAGCAGCTTAGACGGGACGGAAAATTCACCCCTCCACTTT. It yields the protein CASSLDGTENSPLHF.

This chain links TRBV5-6 with TRBJ2-7; perhaps TRBD1 as D (5 bases). The V end was cut by 0 bases, the J end by 2 bases, with 6 bases between. In germline, CDR1 is SGHDT, CDR2 YYEEEE. This CDR3 is built from 13 residues. CDR3 nucleotides: TGTGCCAGCAGCTTGGAACAGGCCTACGAGCAGTACTTC. Translation: CASSLEQAYEQYF.

In its sample, this clonotype was seen many times. The chain joins TRBV6-1 to TRBJ2-7; unclear D gene. Germline CDR1 and CDR2: MNHNS and SASEGT. This CDR3 region has 13 residues. V lost 8 bases and J lost 1, with 12 bases in between. The CDR3 loop reads CASSRQISYEQYF. The CDR3 DNA follows: TGTGCCAGCTCGCGCCAGATTTCCTACGAGCAGTACTTC.

This clonotype appeared many times. The chain combines TRBV20-1 with TRBJ1-1, with D possibly matching TRBD1 (5 bases). The V and J ends lost 6 bases and 1 base respectively, with 9 bases between them. The length of the CDR3 is 12 residues. Germline V gene lookup returns CDR1 DFQATT and CDR2 SNEGSKA (reference sequence). DNA for the CDR3: TGCAGTGCCTGGAGGGGGAACACTGAAGCTTTCTTT. This gives the protein CSAWRGNTEAFF.

This clonotype was counted between two and nine times. CDR3 region: CASSFWDRVSDTQYF. The CDR3 DNA reads as TGTGCCAGCAGCTTCTGGGACAGGGTTTCAGATACGCAGTATTTT. The chain has TRBV5-6 and TRBJ2-3, with 9 bases aligning to TRBD1. This CDR3 has 15 residues. Looked up from germline, CDR1 is SGHDT and CDR2 is YYEEEE. J was trimmed by 4 bases and V by 2 bases; bases with no gene match: 5.

V gene TRBV2 combines with J gene TRBJ2-5; the match to TRBD2 covers 8 bases. This CDR3 has 14 residues. Germline trimming cut 3 bases from V and 11 bases from J; bases unmatched to any gene: 11. The germline gives CDR1 SNHLY, CDR2 FYNNEI. CDR3 coding DNA: TGTGCCAGCAGTGAGGTTCTTGCGGGGGGACTTCAGTACTTC. Translated: CASSEVLAGGLQYF.